This T cell receptor beta chain was sequenced in a study of cytomegalovirus exposure and HLA in healthy donors. Broader study findings: When presence/absence was analysed, sequencing depth was taken to be roughly uniform across donors. With high specificity and sensitivity, the classifier reportedly diagnosed cytomegalovirus status. Researchers counted around 180 TCR beta chains as cytomegalovirus-associated.

Primers: 60 Vbeta forward and 13 Jbeta reverse. In the source study's methods: Around 9.9 million shared chains were among the roughly 80 million unique TCR beta chains that a later analysis counted. The data were produced by immunoSEQ multiplex PCR, yet TCRdb's version contains in-frame clones alone and is incomplete. The V and J calls and clone size come from that table; D and trimming were worked out from the DNA. The data hold roughly 130,000 clones, with roughly 88% observed a single time. Regarding this clone: Its antigen remains unknown.

This CDR3 comprises 15 residues. CDR1 and CDR2 (germline): SGHVS, FQNEAQ. Trimming took 5 bases from V and 2 from J; bases not matched to a gene: 5. The chain has TRBV7-8 and TRBJ2-5; 10 nucleotides agree with TRBD2. The source material was PBMCs. The source is a woman in her 40s in good health and CMV-seronegative. The CDR3, as DNA: TGTGCCAGCAGCCTCCAGACTAGCGGGCAAGAGACCCAGTACTTC. It yields the protein CASSLQTSGQETQYF.